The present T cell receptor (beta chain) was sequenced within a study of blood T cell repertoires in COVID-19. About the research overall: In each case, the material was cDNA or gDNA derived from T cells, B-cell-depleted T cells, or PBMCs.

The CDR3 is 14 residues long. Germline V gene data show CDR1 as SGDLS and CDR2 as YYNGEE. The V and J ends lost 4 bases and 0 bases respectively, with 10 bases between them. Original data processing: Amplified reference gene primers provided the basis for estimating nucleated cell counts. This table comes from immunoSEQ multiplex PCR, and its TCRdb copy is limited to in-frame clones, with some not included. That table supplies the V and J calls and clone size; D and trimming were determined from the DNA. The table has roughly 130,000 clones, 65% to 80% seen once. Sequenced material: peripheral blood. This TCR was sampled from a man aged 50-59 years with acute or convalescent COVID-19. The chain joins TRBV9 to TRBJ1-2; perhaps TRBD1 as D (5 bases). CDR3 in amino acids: CASSLGGTNYGYTF. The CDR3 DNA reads TGTGCCAGCAGCCTCGGGGGGACTAACTATGGCTACACCTTC. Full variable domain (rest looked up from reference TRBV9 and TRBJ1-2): DSGVTQTPKHLITATGQRVTLRCSPRSGDLSVYWYQQSLDQGLQFLIQYYNGEERAKGNILERFSAQQFPDLHSELNLSSLELGDSALYFCASSLGGTNYGYTFGSGTRLTVV.